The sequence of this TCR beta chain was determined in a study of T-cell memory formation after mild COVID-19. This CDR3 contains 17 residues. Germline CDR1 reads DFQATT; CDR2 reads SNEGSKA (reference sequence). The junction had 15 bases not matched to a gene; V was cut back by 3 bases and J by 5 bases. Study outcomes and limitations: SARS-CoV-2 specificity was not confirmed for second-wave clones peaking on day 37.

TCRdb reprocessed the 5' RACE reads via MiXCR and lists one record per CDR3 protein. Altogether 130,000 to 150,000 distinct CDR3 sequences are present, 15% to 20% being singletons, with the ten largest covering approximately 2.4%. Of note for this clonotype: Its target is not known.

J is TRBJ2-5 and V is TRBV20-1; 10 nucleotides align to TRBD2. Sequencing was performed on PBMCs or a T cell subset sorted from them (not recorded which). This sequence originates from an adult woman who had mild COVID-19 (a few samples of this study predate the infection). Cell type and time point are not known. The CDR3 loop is CSASPDQQRGGTETQYF. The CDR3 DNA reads TGCAGTGCTAGTCCCGACCAGCAGCGGGGGGGTACGGAGACCCAGTACTTC.